This TCR beta chain emerged from a study of cytomegalovirus exposure and HLA in healthy donors. This PCR relied on a set of 60 Vbeta primers and 13 Jbeta primers. TCRdb's table, derived via immunoSEQ multiplex PCR, lists solely in-frame clones and lacks some. The sample lists about 240,000 clones; around 80% were seen once. The CDR3 consists of 15 residues. The germline V gene has CDR1 MNHEY and CDR2 SMNVEV (reference sequence). The ends lost 5 bases at V and 2 bases at J; junction bases unmatched: 8. This chain connects TRBV27 to TRBJ2-7, with 8 bases fitting TRBD1. Material for sequencing was PBMCs. The receptor comes from a woman aged 55-75 years in good health and CMV-seropositive. DNA of the CDR3: TGTGCCAGCAGTCCGTGGGACAGGCGCACCTACGAGCAGTACTTC. This encodes CASSPWDRRTYEQYF.